This note documents a single T cell receptor (beta chain) sequence. The germline gives CDR1 SQVTM, CDR2 ANQGSEA. V was shortened by 6 bases and J by 4 bases, with 11 bases between the two germline ends. The CDR3 covers 12 residues. The data were obtained in a study of T cell changes during pregnancy in multiple sclerosis. Data came from immunoSEQ multiplex PCR; TCRdb stores just in-frame clones and leaves some out. Among 40,000 to 55,000 clones listed, roughly 90% were seen once. The source of this sequence is a female donor in good health, enrolled as a control in a pregnancy study. The material was peripheral blood, obtained in the first trimester of pregnancy. This sequence joins TRBV29-1 and TRBJ2-3; D uncertain. CDR3 sequence: CSVPRESDTQYF. CDR3 in DNA: TGCAGCGTGCCTAGAGAGTCAGATACGCAGTATTTT.